The 3 T cell receptor beta chains reported below all come from one sample, sequenced in a study of T cells in Graves' hyperthyroidism and ophthalmopathy. Amplification of TCR beta CDR3 regions used RNA as the template. The study used the HTBI primer set for a first-round RT-PCR of the TCR CDR3. MiXCR, run by TCRdb on the multiplex PCR reads, gives a single entry per CDR3 protein. This sample has fewer than 200,000 distinct CDR3 sequences, with over 15% found just once. Sequenced input: blood. The receptors derive from a woman aged 45-59 years with Graves' hyperthyroidism.

This clonotype was counted many times. The CDR3 nucleotides read TGTGCCAGCAGTTTAAGCACCGGGGAGCTGTTTTTT. Translated: CASSLSTGELFF. This sequence joins TRBV28 and TRBJ2-2; D unresolved. V was clipped by 2 bases and J by 4 bases, with 2 bases between them. The CDR3 is 12 amino acids. Per germline, CDR1 MDHEN and CDR2 SYDVKM.

This clonotype was observed many times. This chain joins TRBV9 and TRBJ1-4; D is perhaps TRBD1 (6 bases). Looked up from germline, CDR1 is SGDLS and CDR2 is YYNGEE. This CDR3 comprises 15 residues. V was clipped by 2 bases and J by 8 bases, with 16 bases between them. The CDR3 DNA follows: TGTGCCAGCAGCGTCAAGCCCGGGACACAAGAAAAACTGTTTTTT. Its protein product is CASSVKPGTQEKLFF.

CDR3 DNA sequence: TGTGCCAGCGGTTTGGGCACGAACACTGAAGCTTTCTTT. It translates to CASGLGTNTEAFF. The chain combines TRBV6-1 with TRBJ1-1, with D unclear. Between the trimmed V and J ends, which lost 8 bases and 1 base, there was a span of 11 bases. CDR3 size: 13 residues. CDR1 and CDR2 (germline): MNHNS, SASEGT.